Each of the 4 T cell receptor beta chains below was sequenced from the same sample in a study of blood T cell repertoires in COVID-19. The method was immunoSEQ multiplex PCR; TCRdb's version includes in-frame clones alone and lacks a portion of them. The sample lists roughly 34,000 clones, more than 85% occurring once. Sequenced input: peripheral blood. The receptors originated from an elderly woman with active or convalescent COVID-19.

DNA for the CDR3: TGTGCCACCAGTGATTTGGGGGGGTCCCAGTACTTC. Translating it yields CATSDLGGSQYF. This rearrangement joins TRBV24-1 to TRBJ2-5; D is possibly TRBD2 (6 bases). The ends were cut back, 0 bases at V and 9 bases at J, with 7 bases in the middle. CDR1 is KGHDR and CDR2 is SFDVKD in the germline V gene. The CDR3 is 12 residues long.

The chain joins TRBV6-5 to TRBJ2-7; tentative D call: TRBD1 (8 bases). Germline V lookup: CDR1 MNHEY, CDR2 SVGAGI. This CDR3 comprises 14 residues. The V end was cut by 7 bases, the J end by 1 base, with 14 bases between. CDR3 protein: CASTYRGGSYEQYF. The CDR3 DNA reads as TGTGCCAGCACCTACAGGGGGGGGTCCTACGAGCAGTACTTC.

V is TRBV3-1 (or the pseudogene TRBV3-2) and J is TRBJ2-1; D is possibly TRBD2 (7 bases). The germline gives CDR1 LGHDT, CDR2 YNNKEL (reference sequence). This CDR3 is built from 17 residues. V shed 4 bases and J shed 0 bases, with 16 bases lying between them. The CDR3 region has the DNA TGTGCCAGCAGCCTCTTAGGGGGGGCCATCTCCTACAATGAGCAGTTCTTC. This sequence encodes CASSLLGGAISYNEQFF.

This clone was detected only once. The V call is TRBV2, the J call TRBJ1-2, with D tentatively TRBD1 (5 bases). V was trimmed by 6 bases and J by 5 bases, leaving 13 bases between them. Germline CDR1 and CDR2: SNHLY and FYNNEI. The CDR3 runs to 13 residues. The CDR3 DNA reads TGTGCCAGCAGGTCGGAGGGGAGGTATGGCTACACCTTC. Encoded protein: CASRSEGRYGYTF.